This T cell receptor beta chain comes out of a study of blood T cell repertoires in COVID-19. Method: immunoSEQ multiplex PCR; TCRdb's copy keeps in-frame clones and lacks some. The data hold more than 200,000 clones, with around 82% observed a single time. The V and J ends lost 0 bases and 5 bases, in that order; junction bases with no gene match: 2. Germline V gene sequence: CDR1 SGDLS, CDR2 YYNGEE. The CDR3 extends over 16 amino acids. V gene TRBV9 combines with J gene TRBJ2-4; 13 bases are a match to TRBD2. The receptor was isolated from a woman in her 50s with acute or convalescent COVID-19. Specimen: peripheral blood. CDR3 nucleotides: TGTGCCAGCAGCGTAGGGACTAGCGGGAGCCAAAACATTCAGTACTTC. Its protein product is CASSVGTSGSQNIQYF.